Presented here are 14 T cell receptor beta chains from one specimen sequenced in a study of post-analysis software for immune sequencing data. Study-wide points: Compared with controls, patients had more of about 5 TRBV segments, including TRBV5-6, TRBV5-1 and TRBV20-1.

The authors incorporated unique molecular identifiers into the TCR beta cDNA libraries. TCRdb fed the PCR reads into MiXCR, producing one record per CDR3 protein. The data hold hundreds of thousands of distinct CDR3 sequences, with around 47% observed a single time. For these receptors, no antigen is known. Sequencing used blood. These receptors all stem from a girl under 18 with multiple sclerosis.

V is TRBV6-6 and J is TRBJ1-1, with a weak D call TRBD1 (5 bases). This CDR3 has 16 amino acids. V was pared by 2 bases and J by 0 bases, with 13 bases between. Germline CDR1 is MNHNY and CDR2 is SVGAGI (reference sequence). Written as DNA, the CDR3 is TGTGCCAGCAGTTACGGGGCCAGTCCGCTGAACACTGAAGCTTTCTTT. As protein: CASSYGASPLNTEAFF.

This clonotype has at least ten counts. J is TRBJ2-7 and V is TRBV7-9, with no clear D. This CDR3 comprises 15 residues. CDR1 is SEHNR and CDR2 is FQNEAQ in the germline V gene (reference sequence). Trimming pared 5 bases from V and 9 bases from J, leaving 23 bases between. CDR3 loop: CASSLQETASSAQYF. The DNA of the CDR3 is TGTGCCAGCAGCCTCCAGGAGACCGCCTCTAGTGCGCAGTACTTC.

This chain uses TRBV29-1 with TRBJ2-1, with TRBD1 matching over 11 bases. CDR1 SQVTM and CDR2 ANQGSEA come from the germline V gene. CDR3 length: 16 residues. V trimming: 2 bases; J trimming: 8 bases; junction bases outside the gene matches: 11. The CDR3 protein is CSVEWDRGTPGDEQFF. CDR3 sequence (DNA): TGCAGCGTTGAATGGGACAGGGGGACCCCGGGCGATGAGCAGTTCTTC.

The chain is built from TRBV11-3 and TRBJ2-7; D is tentatively TRBD1 or TRBD2 (6 bases each). V was cut by 2 bases and J by 10 bases, with 18 bases left in between. The CDR3 has 14 residues. In germline, CDR1 is SGHNT, CDR2 YENEEA. CDR3 in amino acids: CASSLTGAKNTQYF. The CDR3 DNA reads TGTGCCAGCAGCTTAACGGGGGCCAAAAACACTCAGTACTTC.

This clonotype showed up just a few times. The chain uses TRBV5-6 and TRBJ2-1; maybe TRBD1 (5 bases). V lost 2 bases and J lost 8, with 8 bases in between. The CDR3 is made up of 12 amino acids. Germline loops: CDR1 SGHDT, CDR2 YYEEEE. The CDR3 protein is CASSFEGDEQFF. The CDR3 DNA follows: TGTGCCAGCAGCTTCGAAGGGGATGAGCAGTTCTTC.

The V and J genes are TRBV24-1 and TRBJ2-1, with D perhaps matching TRBD2 (5 bases). Trimming took 6 bases from V and 7 from J, leaving 9 bases between them. The CDR3 spans 12 residues. Germline assignment: CDR1 KGHDR and CDR2 SFDVKD. CDR3 residues: CATSYRGNEQFF. DNA for the CDR3: TGTGCCACCAGTTACCGAGGGAATGAGCAGTTCTTC.

This clonotype was recorded a few times. This chain links TRBV7-9 with TRBJ2-7; 14 bases map to TRBD2. V was clipped by 0 bases and J by 5 bases; unmatched bases: 6. The CDR3 totals 17 residues. CDR1 is SEHNR, CDR2 FQNEAQ, per germline (reference sequence). CDR3 sequence (DNA): TGTGCCAGCAGCTTAGCGGCCGGGACTAGCGGGAGTAACGAGCAGTACTTC. It codes for CASSLAAGTSGSNEQYF.

The genes are TRBV30 and TRBJ1-1, with 7 bases that match TRBD1. In germline, CDR1 is GTSNPN, CDR2 SVGIG (reference sequence). V trimming: 3 bases; J trimming: 8 bases; junction bases outside the gene matches: 12. The CDR3 runs 14 residues. Here the CDR3 DNA reads TGTGCCTGGAGCCGCTCAGGGGGGTATTCCGAAGCTTTCTTT. Translating gives CAWSRSGGYSEAFF.

This clonotype has just a few counts. The rearrangement links TRBV20-1 to TRBJ1-1, with D possibly being TRBD1 (6 bases). V lost 8 bases and J lost 4, with 17 bases in between. In germline, CDR1 is DFQATT, CDR2 SNEGSKA (reference sequence). The CDR3 has 13 residues. This chain's CDR3 is CSPWSGVGTEAFF. The DNA of the CDR3 is TGCAGTCCCTGGTCAGGGGTGGGCACTGAAGCTTTCTTT.

The chain joins TRBV5-1 to TRBJ2-5; D is undetermined. From germline, CDR1 is SGHRS and CDR2 YFSETQ. V was cut by 0 bases and J by 1 base, with 10 bases left in between. This CDR3 spans 15 amino acids. CDR3 loop: CASSLGVGVQETQYF. The CDR3 DNA sequence: TGCGCCAGCAGCTTGGGGGTCGGCGTCCAAGAGACCCAGTACTTC.

As for this clonotype: The CDR3 does not close with the conserved phenylalanine or tryptophan, likely indicating a read error. This chain uses TRBV7-8 with TRBJ2-1; 7 bases line up with TRBD1. The germline gives CDR1 SGHVS, CDR2 FQNEAQ. Trimming removed 5 bases from V and 12 bases from J; junction bases left unmatched: 7. The CDR3 has 12 residues. In nucleotides, the CDR3 is TGTGCCAGCAGCGATACCCGACAGGGGCAGTTCTTA. It specifies CASSDTRQGQFL.

The chain is built from TRBV20-1 and TRBJ2-7; 8 bases are a match to TRBD2. The junction had 10 bases not matched to a gene; V was cut back by 6 bases and J by 6 bases. Per germline, CDR1 DFQATT and CDR2 SNEGSKA (reference sequence). This CDR3 is built from 13 residues. Here the CDR3 reads CSARGAGVGEQYF. The CDR3 region has the DNA TGCAGTGCCAGGGGAGCGGGAGTGGGCGAGCAGTACTTC.

There are a few counts of this clonotype. The gene calls are TRBV7-9 and TRBJ2-3, with 13 bases lining up with TRBD2. The V segment lost 5 bases and the J segment 1 base; nucleotides outside the gene matches: 12. The CDR3 sequence is 19 residues long. Germline V gene data show CDR1 as SEHNR and CDR2 as FQNEAQ (reference sequence). CDR3 protein: CASSVGTSGARTRTDTQYF. In nucleotides, the CDR3 is TGTGCCAGCAGCGTTGGGACTAGCGGGGCCCGAACCCGCACAGATACGCAGTATTTT.

This clonotype has ten or more counts. The gene calls are TRBV7-2 and TRBJ2-7; 9 bases are a match to TRBD2. Germline assignment: CDR1 SGHTA and CDR2 FQGNSA. This CDR3 contains 14 residues. Trimming removed 5 bases from V and 4 bases from J; junction bases left unmatched: 6. The CDR3 DNA reads as TGTGCCAGCAGCCCGCGGGGGGGCCAGTACGAGCAGTACTTC. Its translation: CASSPRGGQYEQYF.